This T cell receptor beta chain was captured by sequencing in a study of post-analysis software for immune sequencing data. Points from the study as a whole: Versus controls, multiple sclerosis patients showed significantly lower diversity (normalized Chao1). The five TRBV segments detected at higher frequency in patients than in controls included TRBV5-6, TRBV5-1 and TRBV20-1. Co-batched samples clustered tightly together by F measure.

Prepared libraries of TCR beta cDNA carried unique molecular identifiers. T cells numbering about 0.95 to 10 million gave rise to about 540,000 cDNA molecules. TCRdb called the PCR reads again in MiXCR, with one record for every CDR3 protein. In the table there are roughly 800,000 distinct CDR3 sequences, roughly 50% of which are singletons. With regard to this clonotype: Its specificity is unknown.

CDR1 and CDR2 from the germline V gene are LGHNA and YNFKEQ. The CDR3 contains 13 residues. Trimming removed 0 bases at V and 5 bases at J, with 7 bases between. This sequence originates from a girl aged 5-17 years with multiple sclerosis. Sequenced material: blood. This chain joins TRBV4-2 and TRBJ2-5, with D uncertain. The CDR3 DNA reads TGTGCCAGCAGCCAAGAAGTTGGGGAGACCCAGTACTTC. It is translated as CASSQEVGETQYF.